This passage covers 24 T cell receptor beta chains from one sample sequenced in a study of identical twins. In TCRdb, the 5' RACE reads were re-called with MiXCR into one record per CDR3 protein. Here the sample spans about 1.7 million distinct CDR3 sequences, under 35% being singletons. Sequencing used cord blood. These receptors came from a newborn girl in good health.

This clonotype was seen only a few times. V usage is TRBV6-2 or TRBV6-3 and J usage is TRBJ2-7; perhaps TRBD1 as D (6 bases). V shed 5 bases and J shed 0 bases, with 26 bases lying between them. The CDR3 has 19 amino acids. Per germline, CDR1 MNHEY and CDR2 SVGEGT. The CDR3 DNA reads as TGTGCCAGCAGTACCGCCCCACTCTTAAGGGGGAAGAGCTCCTACGAGCAGTACTTC. Protein: CASSTAPLLRGKSSYEQYF.

This clonotype was observed a few times. This chain joins TRBV20-1 and TRBJ2-1; 14 bases map to TRBD2. Germline lookup yields CDR1 DFQATT and CDR2 SNEGSKA (reference sequence). Trimming removed 4 bases from V and 9 bases from J; junction bases left unmatched: 8. The CDR3 is made up of 15 amino acids. The CDR3 here is CSATRLAGGPSEQFF. The CDR3 DNA follows: TGCAGTGCTACGCGACTAGCGGGGGGGCCGAGTGAGCAGTTCTTC.

V and J are TRBV25-1 and TRBJ1-6; tentative D call: TRBD1 (5 bases). Germline-derived CDR1 and CDR2 are MGHDK and SYGVNS. This CDR3 spans 14 amino acids. The V end lost 2 bases, the J end lost 7 bases, and 9 bases lay between the germline ends. The CDR3 protein is CASSEGTWNSPLHF. The CDR3 DNA sequence: TGTGCCAGCAGTGAAGGGACTTGGAATTCACCCCTCCACTTT.

The rearrangement joins TRBV5-1 to TRBJ2-7, with 9 bases fitting TRBD2. Trimming cost V 0 bases and J 0 bases; bases outside gene matches: 7. The CDR3 is made up of 17 amino acids. From germline, CDR1 is SGHRS and CDR2 YFSETQ. The DNA for the CDR3 is TGCGCCAGCAGCTTGGGGCTAGCGGGGACCAGCTCCTACGAGCAGTACTTC. Protein sequence: CASSLGLAGTSSYEQYF.

About this clonotype: This likely traces to a read error, being one base from a far larger clone. The rearrangement uses TRBV5-1 and TRBJ2-3; no definite D call. The CDR3 covers 12 residues. Germline V CDR1 and CDR2: SGHRS, YFSETQ. CDR3 nucleotides: TGCGCCAGCAGCTCCCCCACAGATATGCAGTATTTT. Translation gives CASSSPTDMQYF.

The V call is TRBV3-1, the J call TRBJ1-2, with TRBD1 matching 8 bases. CDR1 is LGHDT and CDR2 is YNNKEL in the germline V gene (reference sequence). V gave up 4 bases and J gave up 8 bases; unmatched junction bases: 6. The CDR3 has 13 amino acids. The CDR3 DNA is TGTGCCAGCAGCCGATCAGGGGGCGGCGGCTACACCTTC. This sequence encodes CASSRSGGGGYTF. Using reference TRBV3-1 and TRBJ1-2 for the parts outside the CDR3, the full variable domain is DTAVSQTPKYLVTQMGNDKSIKCEQNLGHDTMYWYKQDSKKFLKIMFSYNNKELIINETVPNRFSPKSPDKAHLNLHINSLELGDSAVYFCASSRSGGGGYTFGSGTRLTVV.

This rearrangement joins TRBV20-1 to TRBJ2-5, with 12 bases lining up with TRBD2. The CDR3 consists of 15 residues. Trimming at V came to 3 bases and at J to 1 base, leaving 3 bases not matched to a gene. Germline V gene data show CDR1 as DFQATT and CDR2 as SNEGSKA (reference sequence). CDR3 DNA: TGCAGTGCTAGTCGACTAGCGGGAGTCCAAGAGACCCAGTACTTC. Protein: CSASRLAGVQETQYF.

This chain joins TRBV3-1 and TRBJ2-5; 10 nucleotides line up with TRBD2. The V segment lost 1 base and the J segment 11 bases; nucleotides outside the gene matches: 16. Germline V CDR1 and CDR2: LGHDT, YNNKEL (reference sequence). The CDR3 runs to 17 residues. CDR3 bases: TGTGCCAGCAGCCAAGGGCTAGCGGGGGTCCTAGACAATGAGCAGTACTTC. Translation gives CASSQGLAGVLDNEQYF.

This clonotype was seen a few times. The rearrangement uses TRBV10-3 and TRBJ1-5; the D is unclear. This CDR3 comprises 14 residues. CDR1 is ENHRY and CDR2 is SYGVKD in the germline V gene. Trimming took 7 bases from V and 1 from J, leaving 11 bases between them. In nucleotides, the CDR3 is TGTGCCATCAAGGCAGGAGCCAGCAATCAGCCCCAGCATTTT. This gives the protein CAIKAGASNQPQHF.

Only a few counts were recorded for this clonotype. The V and J genes are TRBV13 and TRBJ1-2, with D perhaps matching TRBD1 (6 bases). Germline loops: CDR1 PRHDT, CDR2 FYEKMQ (reference sequence). This CDR3 spans 14 amino acids. Trimming took off 5 bases at V and 4 bases at J, with 14 bases between the two ends. CDR3 coding DNA: TGTGCCAGCAGCCCAAAGACAGGCTCCTATGGCTACACCTTC. It translates to CASSPKTGSYGYTF.

This clonotype was seen only a few times. This rearrangement joins TRBV16 to TRBJ1-1; weak D call: TRBD1 (5 bases). CDR3 length equals 15 residues. With 5 bases removed from V and 3 bases from J, the gap between germline ends came to 16 bases. Germline values: CDR1 KGHSY, CDR2 FQNENV. CDR3 DNA sequence: TGTGCCAGCAGCGCAGGGACGGGGAGGGACACTGAAGCTTTCTTT. It translates to CASSAGTGRDTEAFF.

The chain employs TRBV10-3 and TRBJ2-5; TRBD2 might be the D (6 bases). The CDR3 has 14 residues. The germline V gene encodes CDR1 ENHRY and CDR2 SYGVKD. V was clipped by 5 bases and J by 1 base, with 11 bases between them. CDR3 nucleotides: TGTGCCATCAGTCCGACGGGAGCCCAAGAGACCCAGTACTTC. Translation gives CAISPTGAQETQYF.

The table lists this clonotype with many counts. The chain is built from TRBV29-1 and TRBJ2-7; a weak D match, TRBD1 (5 bases). Trimming pared 6 bases from V and 2 bases from J, leaving 11 bases between. From germline, CDR1 is SQVTM and CDR2 ANQGSEA. There are 12 residues in the CDR3. The CDR3 is CSVVTGTYEQYF. The CDR3 DNA reads as TGCAGCGTCGTAACAGGAACCTACGAGCAGTACTTC.

This clonotype turned up a few times. J is TRBJ1-2 and V is TRBV20-1; D is ambiguous. CDR1 and CDR2 (germline): DFQATT, SNEGSKA (reference sequence). The ends were cut back, 2 bases at V and 4 bases at J, with 11 bases in the middle. CDR3 length: 13 amino acids. The DNA of the CDR3 is TGCAGTGCTAGAAGCGGTTCTACCTATGGCTACACCTTC. Encoded protein: CSARSGSTYGYTF.

The rearrangement links TRBV7-9 to TRBJ2-3; 8 bases line up with TRBD2. Looked up from germline, CDR1 is SEHNR and CDR2 is FQNEAQ (reference sequence). The V segment lost 4 bases and the J segment 0 bases; nucleotides outside the gene matches: 12. The CDR3 sequence is 18 residues long. The CDR3 DNA follows: TGTGCCAGCAGCTCCCCGGGACTAGGGCGAACTAGCACAGATACGCAGTATTTT. Translation gives CASSSPGLGRTSTDTQYF.

This clonotype came up many times. The chain is built from TRBV28 and TRBJ1-2; unclear D gene. Germline loops: CDR1 MDHEN, CDR2 SYDVKM. The CDR3 contains 10 residues. The ends were cut back, 6 bases at V and 6 bases at J, with 5 bases in the middle. In nucleotides, the CDR3 is TGTGCCAGCAGCTTAAATGGCTACACCTTC. Protein: CASSLNGYTF.

This clonotype was seen more than once but under ten times. The genes are TRBV20-1 and TRBJ2-1; D unclear. This CDR3 spans 14 amino acids. Germline CDR1 and CDR2: DFQATT and SNEGSKA (reference sequence). V dropped 5 bases and J dropped 0 bases, with 11 bases sitting between them. The CDR3 protein is CSAPDPSSYNEQFF. The CDR3 DNA reads TGCAGTGCTCCAGACCCCAGCTCCTACAATGAGCAGTTCTTC.

This clonotype was detected once. The rearrangement uses TRBV12-3 or TRBV12-4 and TRBJ2-2; no clear D. The germline V and J ends were trimmed by 0 bases and 7 bases, with 6 bases remaining between them. The CDR3 loop spans 13 amino acids. CDR3 in DNA: TGTGCCAGCAGTTTAGCCTACGACGGGGAGCTGTTTTTT. Translating gives CASSLAYDGELFF.

The chain couples TRBV4-2 to TRBJ2-4, with a weak D call TRBD2 (6 bases). Trimming left V 5 bases short and J 4 bases short, with 18 bases between. Germline V gives CDR1 LGHNA, CDR2 YNFKEQ. This CDR3 is built from 16 residues. Written as DNA, the CDR3 is TGTGCCAGCAGCTCACCCTCGGGGCGGGGTAAAAACATTCAGTACTTC. Amino acid sequence: CASSSPSGRGKNIQYF.

The chain links TRBV20-1 to TRBJ2-6; D might be TRBD2 (5 bases). The CDR3 is 17 amino acids. Trimming left V 6 bases short and J 0 bases short, with 18 bases between. The germline CDR1 and CDR2 sequences are DFQATT and SNEGSKA (reference sequence). The DNA of the CDR3 is TGCAGTGCCAAGAGGGAAGCAGTGCGCTCTGGGGCCAACGTCCTGACTTTC. It is translated as CSAKREAVRSGANVLTF.

This chain joins TRBV6-1 and TRBJ1-1; D unclear. This CDR3 is 15 amino acids long. Looked up from germline, CDR1 is MNHNS and CDR2 is SASEGT. Trimming shortened V by 0 bases and J by 0 bases, and 8 bases separated the two germline ends. The CDR3 loop is CASSEARRMNTEAFF. CDR3 nucleotide sequence: TGTGCCAGCAGTGAAGCGAGGAGAATGAACACTGAAGCTTTCTTT.

This chain joins TRBV13 and TRBJ2-4; 8 bases map to TRBD1. The J segment lost 8 bases and the V segment lost 5 bases, leaving 8 bases of the junction unmatched. This CDR3 spans 14 amino acids. Germline CDR1 reads PRHDT; CDR2 reads FYEKMQ (reference sequence). CDR3 sequence reads: CASSPGTGLDIQYF. CDR3 nucleotide sequence: TGTGCCAGCAGCCCCGGGACAGGTCTAGACATTCAGTACTTC.

This clonotype was observed a few times. The genes are TRBV6-5 and TRBJ2-1; 9 positions match TRBD1. In germline, CDR1 is MNHEY, CDR2 SVGAGI. Trimming at V came to 8 bases and at J to 6 bases, leaving 11 bases not matched to a gene. The CDR3 covers 15 residues. The CDR3 DNA sequence: TGTGCCAGCTCCTCCGCCGGGACAGGGCTCAATGAGCAGTTCTTC. It specifies CASSSAGTGLNEQFF.

The chain couples TRBV4-2 to TRBJ2-3; D is uncertain. Germline V gives CDR1 LGHNA, CDR2 YNFKEQ. Trimming took 0 bases from V and 5 from J, leaving 12 bases between them. The CDR3 sequence is 15 residues long. CDR3 sequence reads: CASSQERDRKDTQYF. For the CDR3, the DNA is TGTGCCAGCAGCCAAGAAAGGGATAGGAAAGATACGCAGTATTTT.